A single sample is the source of the 25 T cell receptor beta chains below, sequenced in a study of OX40 agonist ivuxolimab in advanced cancers. The repertoire was sequenced with immunoSEQ multiplex PCR; TCRdb's copy has only in-frame clones and lacks some. Among more than 80,000 clones listed, about nine tenths were seen once. The source was CD4+ or CD8+ T cells sorted from blood, collected in a trial of the OX40 agonist ivuxolimab. These receptors originate from an adult with an advanced solid tumor such as melanoma, head and neck, liver or kidney cancer.

The gene calls are TRBV25-1 and TRBJ2-2; 11 nucleotides line up with TRBD1. CDR1 is MGHDK, CDR2 SYGVNS, per germline. The CDR3 consists of 15 residues. The V segment lost 3 bases and the J segment 4 bases; nucleotides outside the gene matches: 1. The DNA for the CDR3 is TGTGCCAGCAGTGAGGACAGGGGGCGCACCGGGGAGCTGTTTTTT. Its protein product is CASSEDRGRTGELFF.

The chain carries TRBV7-6 and TRBJ1-3; D may be TRBD1 (5 bases). The CDR3 is 14 residues long. CDR1 and CDR2 (germline): SGHVS, FNYEAQ. Trimming pared 2 bases from V and 7 bases from J, leaving 12 bases between. In DNA, the CDR3 is TGTGCCAGCAGCTTACAGGGAGGAGGGAACACCATATATTTT. This codes for CASSLQGGGNTIYF.

The CDR3 here is CASSQSRYGASTDTQYF. Written as DNA, the CDR3 is TGTGCCAGCTCCCAAAGCAGATATGGTGCTAGCACAGATACGCAGTATTTT. The chain couples TRBV18 to TRBJ2-3; D is unclear. Trimming took 6 bases from V and 0 from J, leaving 19 bases between them. Germline loops: CDR1 KGHSH, CDR2 LQKENI. The CDR3 has 17 residues.

The rearrangement links TRBV18 to TRBJ1-5; D not certain. Germline V gives CDR1 KGHSH, CDR2 LQKENI. This CDR3 region has 13 residues. Trimming shortened V by 5 bases and J by 2 bases, and 7 bases separated the two germline ends. The CDR3 nucleotides are TGTGCCAGCTCAAACGACGGCAATCAGCCCCAGCATTTT. This encodes CASSNDGNQPQHF. Drawing the rest from reference TRBV18 and TRBJ1-5, the complete variable domain is NAGVMQNPRHLVRRRGQEARLRCSPMKGHSHVYWYRQLPEEGLKFMVYLQKENIIDESGMPKERFSAEFPKEGPSILRIQQVVRGDSAAYFCASSNDGNQPQHFGDGTRLSIL.

This clone was counted a single time. The chain recombines TRBV2 with TRBJ2-3, with D unresolved. The V end was cut by 3 bases, the J end by 9 bases, with 10 bases between. The CDR3 contains 12 residues. Germline loops: CDR1 SNHLY, CDR2 FYNNEI. DNA for the CDR3: TGTGCCAGCAGTGAGTACTACTACACGCAGTATTTT. It translates to CASSEYYYTQYF.

This clone showed up just a few times. The chain uses TRBV7-8 and TRBJ2-7; 8 nucleotides match TRBD2. The germline CDR1 and CDR2 sequences are SGHVS and FQNEAQ. The CDR3 length is 17 residues. V dropped 3 bases and J dropped 3; count of bases not matched to a gene: 13. The CDR3 protein is CASSFHEGDGRVYEQYF. Here the CDR3 DNA reads TGTGCCAGCAGCTTCCACGAGGGTGACGGGAGGGTCTACGAGCAGTACTTC.

The chain joins TRBV27 to TRBJ2-7; D is unresolved. Germline-derived CDR1 and CDR2 are MNHEY and SMNVEV (reference sequence). V was trimmed by 2 bases and J by 2 bases, leaving 13 bases between them. This CDR3 comprises 15 residues. CDR3 protein: CASSLDLGKTYEQYF. DNA for the CDR3: TGTGCCAGCAGTTTAGATTTAGGGAAGACCTACGAGCAGTACTTC.

V usage is TRBV6-6 and J usage is TRBJ1-6; D is undetermined. V was pared by 7 bases and J by 9 bases, with 13 bases between. Looked up from germline, CDR1 is MNHNY and CDR2 is SVGAGI (reference sequence). CDR3 length: 13 amino acids. The CDR3 loop is CASNIESISPLHF. CDR3 DNA sequence: TGTGCCAGCAATATAGAAAGTATTTCACCCCTCCACTTT.

This clone was observed a handful of times. The genes are TRBV7-2 and TRBJ1-6; perhaps TRBD1 as D (5 bases). Germline assignment: CDR1 SGHTA and CDR2 FQGNSA. The CDR3 has 15 residues. The ends were cut back, 5 bases at V and 3 bases at J, with 11 bases in the middle. The chain's CDR3 is CASSLQGFYNSPLHF. In DNA, the CDR3 is TGTGCCAGCAGCCTCCAGGGATTCTATAATTCACCCCTCCACTTT.

In its sample, this clone was seen once. The chain couples TRBV9 to TRBJ2-5; D is perhaps TRBD2 (5 bases). Germline V CDR1 and CDR2: SGDLS, YYNGEE. The V gene lost 5 bases and the J gene lost 2 bases, with 13 bases spanning the gap. CDR3 length: 14 residues. CDR3 coding DNA: TGTGCCAGCAGTTACGGGGTGGGACAAGAGACCCAGTACTTC. This translates into CASSYGVGQETQYF. Together with reference TRBV9 and TRBJ2-5, the CDR3 gives the full variable domain: DSGVTQTPKHLITATGQRVTLRCSPRSGDLSVYWYQQSLDQGLQFLIQYYNGEERAKGNILERFSAQQFPDLHSELNLSSLELGDSALYFCASSYGVGQETQYFGPGTRLLVL.

CDR3 DNA: TGTGCCACCAACTCCCAGGGGTTCAGCACCTTC. This gives the protein CATNSQGFSTF. This chain uses TRBV10-3 with TRBJ1-2; possibly TRBD1 for D (6 bases). With 10 bases removed from V and 13 bases from J, the gap between germline ends came to 19 bases. CDR1 ENHRY and CDR2 SYGVKD come from the germline V gene. The CDR3 length is 11 residues.

The chain joins TRBV6-1 to TRBJ1-2; the D is unclear. The V end was cut by 6 bases, the J end by 2 bases, with 7 bases between. The V gene's germline CDR1 is MNHNS and CDR2 SASEGT. There are 12 residues in the CDR3. CDR3 amino acids: CASRDGNYGYTF. CDR3 DNA sequence: TGTGCCAGCAGGGACGGGAACTATGGCTACACCTTC.

The chain couples TRBV7-2 to TRBJ2-7; the D call may be TRBD1 or TRBD2 (6 bases each). Germline V gives CDR1 SGHTA, CDR2 FQGNSA. CDR3 length equals 17 residues. The V end lost 5 bases, the J end lost 4 bases, and 24 bases lay between the germline ends. The CDR3 spells CASSLAGGLTLGYEQYF. CDR3 bases: TGTGCCAGCAGCCTGGCCGGGGGCCTCACCCTCGGGTACGAGCAGTACTTC.

This clone has a single count. V is TRBV6-1 and J is TRBJ1-2; D not certain. The germline CDR1 and CDR2 sequences are MNHNS and SASEGT. This CDR3 is built from 14 residues. V lost 7 bases and J lost 4, with 16 bases in between. The CDR3 DNA reads TGTGCCAGCAACCCTAGCTCGGGTCCCTATGGCTACACCTTC. Its translation is CASNPSSGPYGYTF.

The chain is built from TRBV18 and TRBJ2-2; TRBD1 might be the D (5 bases). This CDR3 contains 16 residues. V lost 6 bases to trimming and J lost 1 base, with 15 bases between them. The germline V gene has CDR1 KGHSH and CDR2 LQKENI. The CDR3 region is CASSAITGGNTGELFF. Here the CDR3 DNA reads TGTGCCAGCTCCGCGATTACAGGCGGGAACACCGGGGAGCTGTTTTTT.

The V call is TRBV19, the J call TRBJ1-5, with 9 bases fitting TRBD1. Germline-derived CDR1 and CDR2 are LNHDA and SQIVND (reference sequence). V shed 6 bases and J 5 bases; nucleotides not matched to a gene: 8. CDR3 size: 15 residues. The CDR3, as DNA: TGTGCCAGTAGAACCGGGACAGGGAGCCATCAGCCCCAGCATTTT. Protein sequence: CASRTGTGSHQPQHF. The entire variable domain, with the rest obtained from reference TRBV19 and TRBJ1-5, is as follows: DGGITQSPKYLFRKEGQNVTLSCEQNLNHDAMYWYRQDPGQGLRLIYYSQIVNDFQKGDIAEGYSVSREKKESFPLTVTSAQKNPTAFYLCASRTGTGSHQPQHFGDGTRLSIL.

J is TRBJ1-4 and V is TRBV27; D possibly corresponds to TRBD1 (5 bases). The germline gives CDR1 MNHEY, CDR2 SMNVEV (reference sequence). The CDR3 extends over 15 amino acids. V was clipped by 8 bases and J by 0 bases, with 13 bases between them. Here the CDR3 reads CASSDLGATNEKLFF. Here the CDR3 DNA reads TGTGCCAGCTCGGACCTGGGGGCAACTAATGAAAAACTGTTTTTT.

The V and J genes are TRBV6-5 and TRBJ2-3, with D perhaps matching TRBD1 or TRBD2 (5 bases each). Deletions cut 5 bases from V and 2 bases from J, with 8 bases between. CDR1 MNHEY and CDR2 SVGAGI come from the germline V gene. The CDR3 contains 13 residues. As DNA, the CDR3 is TGTGCCAGCAGTCGGGACCTCACAGATACGCAGTATTTT. Translating it yields CASSRDLTDTQYF.

The rearrangement joins TRBV7-9 to TRBJ2-7, with 7 bases fitting TRBD1. The length of the CDR3 is 15 residues. CDR1 and CDR2 from the germline V gene are SEHNR and FQNEAQ (reference sequence). The ends lost 5 bases at V and 1 base at J; junction bases unmatched: 8. CDR3 in DNA: TGTGCCAGCAGCCCAAACTTGGGACAGTCCTACGAGCAGTACTTC. Translated: CASSPNLGQSYEQYF.

This chain links TRBV5-1 with TRBJ2-3; 8 bases fit TRBD1. The CDR3 is 14 amino acids. The junction had 6 bases not matched to a gene; V was cut back by 3 bases and J by 6 bases. From germline, CDR1 is SGHRS and CDR2 YFSETQ. The CDR3 DNA follows: TGCGCCAGCAGCTCCTTACAGGGGGACGATACGCAGTATTTT. Its protein is CASSSLQGDDTQYF.

The gene calls are TRBV14 and TRBJ2-2; TRBD1 might be the D (5 bases). Trimming stripped 4 bases from V and 1 base from J, with 13 bases between. CDR3 size: 16 residues. Germline-derived CDR1 and CDR2 are SGHDN and FVKESK. In nucleotides, the CDR3 is TGTGCCAGCAGCCCCCCCCAGGGCCTGAACACCGGGGAGCTGTTTTTT. The encoded protein is CASSPPQGLNTGELFF.

This rearrangement joins TRBV7-3 to TRBJ2-3, with D perhaps matching TRBD1 (7 bases). The CDR3 consists of 13 residues. Germline CDR1 reads SGHTA; CDR2 reads FQGTGA. V gave up 5 bases and J gave up 6 bases, with 12 bases separating them. CDR3 in DNA: TGTGCCAGCAGCGGCGGGACAGTCGATACGCAGTATTTT. It codes for CASSGGTVDTQYF.

The V gene is TRBV6-6, the J gene TRBJ1-6, with D possibly being TRBD1 (5 bases). Trimming pared 6 bases from V and 14 bases from J, leaving 14 bases between. Germline CDR1 is MNHNY and CDR2 is SVGAGI (reference sequence). There are 12 residues in the CDR3. The CDR3 DNA reads TGTGCCAGCAGACGGACACAGACCACCCTCCACTTT. Translation gives CASRRTQTTLHF.

The chain employs TRBV5-1 and TRBJ1-6, with D maybe TRBD1 (6 bases). Germline CDR1 is SGHRS and CDR2 is YFSETQ. The V end lost 2 bases, the J end lost 10 bases, and 13 bases lay between the germline ends. This CDR3 is built from 14 residues. The CDR3 DNA reads TGCGCCAGCAGCTTAGAACAGGGAGGATCACCCCTCCACTTT. This gives the protein CASSLEQGGSPLHF.

V is TRBV6-5 and J is TRBJ1-6, with TRBD1 matching 7 bases. V was clipped by 5 bases and J by 3 bases; unmatched bases: 4. Germline V gene lookup returns CDR1 MNHEY and CDR2 SVGAGI. The CDR3 is made up of 15 amino acids. The CDR3 region is CASSPGQYYNSPLHF. DNA of the CDR3: TGTGCCAGCAGTCCGGGACAGTACTATAATTCACCCCTCCACTTT.